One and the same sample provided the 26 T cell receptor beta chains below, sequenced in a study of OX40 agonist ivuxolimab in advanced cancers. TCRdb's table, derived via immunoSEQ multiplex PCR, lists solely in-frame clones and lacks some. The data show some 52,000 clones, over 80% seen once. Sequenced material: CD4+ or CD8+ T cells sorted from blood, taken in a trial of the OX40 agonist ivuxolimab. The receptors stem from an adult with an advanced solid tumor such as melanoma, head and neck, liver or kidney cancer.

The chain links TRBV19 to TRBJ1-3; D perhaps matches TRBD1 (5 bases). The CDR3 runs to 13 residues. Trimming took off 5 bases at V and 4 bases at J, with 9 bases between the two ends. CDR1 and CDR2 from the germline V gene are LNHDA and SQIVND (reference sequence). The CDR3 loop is CASSPGPGNTIYF. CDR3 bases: TGTGCCAGTAGTCCAGGGCCCGGAAACACCATATATTTT.

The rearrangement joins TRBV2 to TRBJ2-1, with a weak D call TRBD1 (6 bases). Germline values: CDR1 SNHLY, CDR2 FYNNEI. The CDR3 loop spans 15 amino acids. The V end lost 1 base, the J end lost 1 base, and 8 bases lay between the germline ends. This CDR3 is CASSEGQGSYNEQFF. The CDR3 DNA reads TGTGCCAGCAGTGAAGGGCAGGGGTCCTACAATGAGCAGTTCTTC.

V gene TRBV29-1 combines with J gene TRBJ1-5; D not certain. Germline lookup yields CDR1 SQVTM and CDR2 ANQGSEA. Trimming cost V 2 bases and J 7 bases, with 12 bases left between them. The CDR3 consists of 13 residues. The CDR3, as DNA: TGCAGCGTTGAAAGGTCCCGGGGACAGCCCCAGCATTTT. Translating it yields CSVERSRGQPQHF.

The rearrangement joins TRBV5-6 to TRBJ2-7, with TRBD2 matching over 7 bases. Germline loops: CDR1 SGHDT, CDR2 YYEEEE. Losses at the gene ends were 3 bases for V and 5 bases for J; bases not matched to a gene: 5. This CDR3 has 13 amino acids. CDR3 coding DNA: TGTGCCAGCAGCTGGGGCGGGGGTAACGAGCAGTACGTC. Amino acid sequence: CASSWGGGNEQYV.

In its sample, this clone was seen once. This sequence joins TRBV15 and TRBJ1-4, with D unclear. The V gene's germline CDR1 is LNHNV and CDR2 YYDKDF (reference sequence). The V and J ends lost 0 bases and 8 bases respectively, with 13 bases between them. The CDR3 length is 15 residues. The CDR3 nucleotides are TGTGCCACCAGCAGAGATCATCCGGGAGGGGAAAAACTGTTTTTT. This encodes CATSRDHPGGEKLFF.

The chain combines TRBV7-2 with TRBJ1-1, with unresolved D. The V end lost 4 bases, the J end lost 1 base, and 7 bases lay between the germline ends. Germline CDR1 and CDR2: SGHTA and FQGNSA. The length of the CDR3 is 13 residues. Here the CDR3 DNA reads TGTGCCAGCAGCTGGGAGAGGAACACTGAAGCTTTCTTT. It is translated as CASSWERNTEAFF.

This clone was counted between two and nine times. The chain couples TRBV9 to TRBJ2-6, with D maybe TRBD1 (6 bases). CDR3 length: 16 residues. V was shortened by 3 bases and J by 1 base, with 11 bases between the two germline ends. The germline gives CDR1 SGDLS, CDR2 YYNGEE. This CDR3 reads CASSGAGASGANVLTF. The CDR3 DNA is TGTGCCAGCAGCGGTGCAGGGGCGTCTGGGGCCAACGTCCTGACTTTC.

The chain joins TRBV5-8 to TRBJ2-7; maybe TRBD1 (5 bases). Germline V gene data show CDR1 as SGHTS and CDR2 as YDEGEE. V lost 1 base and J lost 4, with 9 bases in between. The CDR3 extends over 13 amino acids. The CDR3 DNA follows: TGTGCCAGCAGCTTGCAGGGTTCTTACGAGCAGTACTTC. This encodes CASSLQGSYEQYF.

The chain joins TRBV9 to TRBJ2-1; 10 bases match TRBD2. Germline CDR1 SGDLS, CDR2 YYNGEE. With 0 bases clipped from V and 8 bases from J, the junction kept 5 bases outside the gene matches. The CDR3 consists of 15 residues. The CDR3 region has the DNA TGTGCCAGCAGCGTAGAAGCCCTAGCGGGGGATGAGCAGTTCTTC. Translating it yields CASSVEALAGDEQFF.

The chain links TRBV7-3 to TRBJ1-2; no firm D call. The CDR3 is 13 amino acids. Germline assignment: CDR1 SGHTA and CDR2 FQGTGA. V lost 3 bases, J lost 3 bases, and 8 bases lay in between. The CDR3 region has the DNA TGTGCCAGCAGCTTTGGCCCCTACTATGGCTACACCTTC. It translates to CASSFGPYYGYTF.

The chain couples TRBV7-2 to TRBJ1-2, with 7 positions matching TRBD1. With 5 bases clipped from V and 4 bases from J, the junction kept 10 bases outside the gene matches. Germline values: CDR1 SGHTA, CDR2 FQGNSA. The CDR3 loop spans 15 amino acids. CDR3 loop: CASSQNRGTIYGYTF. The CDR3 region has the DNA TGTGCCAGCAGCCAAAACAGGGGCACAATCTATGGCTACACCTTC.

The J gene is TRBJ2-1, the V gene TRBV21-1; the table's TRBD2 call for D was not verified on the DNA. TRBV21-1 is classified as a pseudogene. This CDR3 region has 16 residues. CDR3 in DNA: TGTGCCAGTAGAAATCCTAGCGGGGGGACAGGGAATGAGCAGTTCTTC. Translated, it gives CASRNPSGGTGNEQFF.

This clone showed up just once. The CDR3 DNA follows: TGTGCCAGCAGGGGACATACAGGGGATACGCAGTATTTT. Translating it yields CASRGHTGDTQYF. The chain employs TRBV2 and TRBJ2-3; TRBD1 might be the D (6 bases). There are 13 residues in the CDR3. CDR1 and CDR2 (germline): SNHLY, FYNNEI. V lost 6 bases, J lost 6 bases, and 13 bases lay in between. The full variable domain, in which reference TRBV2 and TRBJ2-3 provide the parts outside the CDR3, is EPEVTQTPSHQVTQMGQEVILRCVPISNHLYFYWYRQILGQKVEFLVSFYNNEISEKSEIFDDQFSVERPDGSNFTLKIRSTKLEDSAMYFCASRGHTGDTQYFGPGTRLTVL.

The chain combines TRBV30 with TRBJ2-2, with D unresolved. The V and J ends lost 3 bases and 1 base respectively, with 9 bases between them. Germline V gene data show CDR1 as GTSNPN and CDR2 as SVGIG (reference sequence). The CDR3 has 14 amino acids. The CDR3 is CAWRVPKNTGELFF. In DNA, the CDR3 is TGTGCCTGGAGAGTCCCTAAGAACACCGGGGAGCTGTTTTTT.

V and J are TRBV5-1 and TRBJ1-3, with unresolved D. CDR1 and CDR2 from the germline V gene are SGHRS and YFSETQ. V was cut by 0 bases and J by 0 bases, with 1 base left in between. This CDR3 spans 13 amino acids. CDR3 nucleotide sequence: TGCGCCAGCAGCTTGGCCTCTGGAAACACCATATATTTT. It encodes CASSLASGNTIYF.

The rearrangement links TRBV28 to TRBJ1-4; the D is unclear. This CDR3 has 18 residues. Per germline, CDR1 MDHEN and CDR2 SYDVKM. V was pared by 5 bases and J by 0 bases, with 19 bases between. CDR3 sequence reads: CASSALYPGRATNEKLFF. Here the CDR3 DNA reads TGTGCCAGCAGTGCATTATACCCGGGCCGTGCAACTAATGAAAAACTGTTTTTT.

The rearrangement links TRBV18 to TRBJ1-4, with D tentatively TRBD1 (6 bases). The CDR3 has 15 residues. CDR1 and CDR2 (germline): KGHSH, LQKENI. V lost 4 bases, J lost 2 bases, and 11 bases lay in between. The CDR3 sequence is CASSRTQGTNEKLFF. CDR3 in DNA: TGTGCCAGCTCACGAACCCAGGGGACTAATGAAAAACTGTTTTTT.

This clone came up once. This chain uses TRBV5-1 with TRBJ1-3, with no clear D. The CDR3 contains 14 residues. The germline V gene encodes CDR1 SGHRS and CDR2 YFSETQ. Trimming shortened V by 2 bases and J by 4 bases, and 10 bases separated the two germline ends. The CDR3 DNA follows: TGCGCCAGCAGCTTAGACGGAGAAGGAAACACCATATATTTT. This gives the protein CASSLDGEGNTIYF. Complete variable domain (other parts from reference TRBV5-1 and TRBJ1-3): KAGVTQTPRYLIKTRGQQVTLSCSPISGHRSVSWYQQTPGQGLQFLFEYFSETQRNKGNFPGRFSGRQFSNSRSEMNVSTLELGDSALYLCASSLDGEGNTIYFGEGSWLTVV.

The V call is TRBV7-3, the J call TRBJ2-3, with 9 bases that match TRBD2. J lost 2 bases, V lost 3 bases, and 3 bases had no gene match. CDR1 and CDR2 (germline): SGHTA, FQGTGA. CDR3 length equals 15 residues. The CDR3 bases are TGTGCCAGCAGCTTTAGCGGGGGCCCCACAGATACGCAGTATTTT. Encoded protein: CASSFSGGPTDTQYF.

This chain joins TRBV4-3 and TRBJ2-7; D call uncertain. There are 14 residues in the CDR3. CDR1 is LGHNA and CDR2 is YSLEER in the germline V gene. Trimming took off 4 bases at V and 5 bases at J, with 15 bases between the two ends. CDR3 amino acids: CASSLELRSDEQYF. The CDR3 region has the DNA TGCGCCAGCAGCCTGGAGCTAAGATCGGACGAGCAGTACTTC.

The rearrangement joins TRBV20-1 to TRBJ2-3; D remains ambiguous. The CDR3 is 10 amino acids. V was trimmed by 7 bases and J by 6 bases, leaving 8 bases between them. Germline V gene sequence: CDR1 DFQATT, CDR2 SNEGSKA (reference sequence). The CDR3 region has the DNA TGCAGTGTTGAGAGGGATACGCAGTATTTT. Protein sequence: CSVERDTQYF.

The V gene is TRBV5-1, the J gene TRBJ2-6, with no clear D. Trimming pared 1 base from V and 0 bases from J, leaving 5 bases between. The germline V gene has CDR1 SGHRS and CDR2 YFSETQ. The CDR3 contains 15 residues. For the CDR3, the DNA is TGCGCCAGCAGCTTGTCCTCCTCTGGGGCCAACGTCCTGACTTTC. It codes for CASSLSSSGANVLTF.

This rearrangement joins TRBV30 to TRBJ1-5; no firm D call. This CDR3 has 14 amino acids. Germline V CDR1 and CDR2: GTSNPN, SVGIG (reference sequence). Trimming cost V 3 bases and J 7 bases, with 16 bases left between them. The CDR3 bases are TGTGCCTGGAGGCCCCCCGGGAGCGGGCAGCCCCAGCATTTT. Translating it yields CAWRPPGSGQPQHF. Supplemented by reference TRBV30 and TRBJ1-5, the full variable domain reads SQTIHQWPATLVQPVGSPLSLECTVEGTSNPNLYWYRQAAGRGLQLLFYSVGIGQISSEVPQNLSASRPQDRQFILSSKKLLLSDSGFYLCAWRPPGSGQPQHFGDGTRLSIL.

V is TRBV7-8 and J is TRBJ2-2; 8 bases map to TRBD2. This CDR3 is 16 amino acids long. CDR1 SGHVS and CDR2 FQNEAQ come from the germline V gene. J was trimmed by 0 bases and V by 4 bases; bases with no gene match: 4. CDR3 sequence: CASSSKTSANTGELFF. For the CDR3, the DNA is TGTGCCAGCAGCTCGAAGACTAGCGCGAACACCGGGGAGCTGTTTTTT.

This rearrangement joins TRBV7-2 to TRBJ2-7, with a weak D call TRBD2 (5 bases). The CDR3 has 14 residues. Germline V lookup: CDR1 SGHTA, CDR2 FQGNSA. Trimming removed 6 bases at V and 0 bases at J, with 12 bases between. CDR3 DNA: TGTGCCAGCAGACCCCGGGGTAGCTCCTACGAGCAGTACTTC. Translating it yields CASRPRGSSYEQYF.

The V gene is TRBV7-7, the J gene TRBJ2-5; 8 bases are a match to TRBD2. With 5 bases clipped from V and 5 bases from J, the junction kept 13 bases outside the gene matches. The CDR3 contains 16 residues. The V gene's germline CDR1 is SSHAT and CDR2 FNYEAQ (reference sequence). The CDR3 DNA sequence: TGTGCCAGCAGCCAAGAAAAGGAGGGCGGGAGGGAGACCCAGTACTTC. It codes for CASSQEKEGGRETQYF.